The 21 T cell receptor beta chains below come from one sample, sequenced in a study of shared clonotypes between healthy human individuals. Clones were sequenced by immunoSEQ multiplex PCR, and TCRdb holds only the in-frame ones, with some missing. The sample includes about half a million clones, 60% to 80% seen only once; the top ten take around 12%. The sequencing input was PBMCs. The receptor set was obtained from a woman between 40 and 55 years old in good health. Some clones in this sample may be carry-over from other donors' samples.

The V call is TRBV18, the J call TRBJ2-1; 11 bases are a match to TRBD2. Trimming removed 3 bases from V and 9 bases from J; junction bases left unmatched: 7. The CDR3 spans 15 residues. From germline, CDR1 is KGHSH and CDR2 LQKENI. CDR3 sequence (DNA): TGTGCCAGCTCACCCGAGACTAGCGGGAAAGGTGAGCAGTTCTTC. This gives the protein CASSPETSGKGEQFF. Complete variable domain (other parts from reference TRBV18 and TRBJ2-1): NAGVMQNPRHLVRRRGQEARLRCSPMKGHSHVYWYRQLPEEGLKFMVYLQKENIIDESGMPKERFSAEFPKEGPSILRIQQVVRGDSAAYFCASSPETSGKGEQFFGPGTRLTVL.

This sequence joins TRBV28 and TRBJ2-3; D unresolved. The germline V and J ends were trimmed by 4 bases and 1 base, with 9 bases remaining between them. The CDR3 is made up of 14 amino acids. Germline V lookup: CDR1 MDHEN, CDR2 SYDVKM. In nucleotides, the CDR3 is TGTGCCAGCAGTTCGGGTTACCGCACAGATACGCAGTATTTT. As protein: CASSSGYRTDTQYF.

This chain connects TRBV5-1 to TRBJ2-3; D ambiguous. Germline V lookup: CDR1 SGHRS, CDR2 YFSETQ. The CDR3 is made up of 14 amino acids. The V end lost 4 bases, the J end lost 0 bases, and 9 bases lay between the germline ends. The DNA of the CDR3 is TGCGCCAGCAGCCCTGTTGCTAGCACAGATACGCAGTATTTT. It codes for CASSPVASTDTQYF.

V usage is TRBV29-1 and J usage is TRBJ2-3, with D uncertain. The V end was cut by 5 bases, the J end by 6 bases, with 9 bases between. The CDR3 totals 11 residues. Per the germline V gene, CDR1 is SQVTM and CDR2 is ANQGSEA. This CDR3 reads CSVLPTDTQYF. The CDR3 region has the DNA TGCAGCGTTCTCCCCACCGATACGCAGTATTTT.

The chain uses TRBV28 and TRBJ1-4; D is perhaps TRBD1 (6 bases). This CDR3 is built from 16 residues. The germline V gene has CDR1 MDHEN and CDR2 SYDVKM. Trimming took 4 bases from V and 6 from J, leaving 18 bases between them. CDR3 bases: TGTGCCAGCAGTTCCATAAAACAGGGTTTTGATGAAAAACTGTTTTTT. Its protein product is CASSSIKQGFDEKLFF. Using reference TRBV28 and TRBJ1-4 for the parts outside the CDR3, the full variable domain is DVKVTQSSRYLVKRTGEKVFLECVQDMDHENMFWYRQDPGLGLRLIYFSYDVKMKEKGDIPEGYSVSREKKERFSLILESASTNQTSMYLCASSSIKQGFDEKLFFGSGTQLSVL.

This chain joins TRBV28 and TRBJ2-1, with no clear D. Trimming shortened V by 3 bases and J by 7 bases, and 7 bases separated the two germline ends. The CDR3 is made up of 12 amino acids. CDR1 MDHEN and CDR2 SYDVKM come from the germline V gene. As DNA, the CDR3 is TGTGCCAGCAGTTTCCTCCGGAATGAGCAGTTCTTC. Translated, it gives CASSFLRNEQFF.

The gene calls are TRBV19 and TRBJ2-1, with 7 bases matching TRBD2. CDR1 is LNHDA and CDR2 is SQIVND in the germline V gene (reference sequence). The CDR3 has 11 amino acids. Trimming took 4 bases from V and 12 from J; bases not matched to a gene: 3. CDR3 bases: TGTGCCAGTAGTAGCGGGGGAGGGCAGTTCTTC. It encodes CASSSGGGQFF.

The chain employs TRBV6-4 and TRBJ2-3; TRBD2 matches 10 bases. V was pared by 4 bases and J by 6 bases, with 10 bases of the junction left unmatched. This CDR3 has 16 residues. The germline gives CDR1 MRHNA, CDR2 SNTAGT. CDR3 protein: CASSVTASGRGDTQYF. CDR3 bases: TGTGCCAGCAGTGTCACGGCCAGCGGGAGGGGGGATACGCAGTATTTT.

This chain joins TRBV10-3 and TRBJ2-1, with TRBD2 matching over 12 bases. The V gene end was trimmed by 5 bases and the J gene end by 6 bases; junction bases not matched to a gene: 5. The CDR3 sequence is 15 residues long. Germline CDR1 reads ENHRY; CDR2 reads SYGVKD. The CDR3 nucleotides read TGTGCCATCAGTCCGACTAGCGGGAGAACCAATGAGCAGTTCTTC. Residues: CAISPTSGRTNEQFF.

This sequence joins TRBV29-1 and TRBJ1-1; perhaps TRBD1 as D (6 bases). Trimming cost V 7 bases and J 5 bases, with 17 bases left between them. This CDR3 comprises 13 residues. Germline CDR1 is SQVTM and CDR2 is ANQGSEA. The CDR3 nucleotides are TGCAGCGGCCACCGGACAGATCTGACTGAAGCTTTCTTT. As protein: CSGHRTDLTEAFF.

The chain uses TRBV27 and TRBJ2-3; 7 positions match TRBD2. The CDR3 totals 15 residues. CDR1 and CDR2 (germline): MNHEY, SMNVEV (reference sequence). V trimming: 5 bases; J trimming: 0 bases; junction bases outside the gene matches: 5. This CDR3 is CASSPGGWSTDTQYF. In DNA, the CDR3 is TGTGCCAGCAGTCCGGGGGGTTGGAGCACAGATACGCAGTATTTT.

The chain has TRBV6-6 and TRBJ2-1; weak D call: TRBD2 (6 bases). This CDR3 is 16 amino acids long. Germline-derived CDR1 and CDR2 are MNHNY and SVGAGI (reference sequence). Trimming removed 6 bases at V and 4 bases at J, with 19 bases between. CDR3 sequence reads: CASRTGGAGKYNEQFF. CDR3 DNA: TGTGCCAGCAGGACGGGTGGGGCGGGAAAGTACAATGAGCAGTTCTTC.

The chain uses TRBV7-2 and TRBJ2-3; TRBD2 matches 9 bases. The CDR3 contains 16 residues. V shed 2 bases and J 0 bases; nucleotides not matched to a gene: 3. Germline V gene data show CDR1 as SGHTA and CDR2 as FQGNSA. The CDR3 sequence: CASSLLLAGSTDTQYF. The CDR3 bases are TGTGCCAGCAGCTTATTGCTAGCGGGGAGCACAGATACGCAGTATTTT.

This chain uses TRBV28 with TRBJ2-7; 7 bases line up with TRBD2. The CDR3 spans 15 residues. V lost 9 bases, J lost 0 bases, and 11 bases stayed unmatched. In germline, CDR1 is MDHEN, CDR2 SYDVKM. CDR3 sequence (DNA): TGTGCCAGTTCTCTGGCGGGAGTAAGCTCCTACGAGCAGTACTTC. Amino acid sequence: CASSLAGVSSYEQYF. The entire variable domain, with the rest obtained from reference TRBV28 and TRBJ2-7, is as follows: DVKVTQSSRYLVKRTGEKVFLECVQDMDHENMFWYRQDPGLGLRLIYFSYDVKMKEKGDIPEGYSVSREKKERFSLILESASTNQTSMYLCASSLAGVSSYEQYFGPGTRLTVT.

This clone was found a few times. V gene TRBV7-3 combines with J gene TRBJ2-7; D unresolved. V was cut by 3 bases and J by 3 bases, with 12 bases left in between. Per germline, CDR1 SGHTA and CDR2 FQGTGA. CDR3 length: 14 amino acids. CDR3 protein: CASSFWYLIYEQYF. In DNA, the CDR3 is TGTGCCAGCAGCTTCTGGTACCTTATCTACGAGCAGTACTTC.

This chain connects TRBV5-5 to TRBJ2-5, with D unclear. Germline lookup yields CDR1 SGHKS and CDR2 YYEKEE (reference sequence). V lost 1 base and J 1 base, leaving 5 bases between the germline ends. The CDR3 totals 13 residues. CDR3 residues: CASSLPIQETQYF. CDR3 sequence (DNA): TGTGCCAGCAGCTTGCCGATCCAAGAGACCCAGTACTTC.

The V and J genes are TRBV28 and TRBJ1-1, with D possibly matching TRBD1 (6 bases). This CDR3 is built from 14 residues. The V end lost 2 bases, the J end lost 4 bases, and 11 bases lay between the germline ends. From germline, CDR1 is MDHEN and CDR2 SYDVKM. DNA for the CDR3: TGTGCCAGCAGTTTACCCACAGGGTCCACTGAAGCTTTCTTT. This gives the protein CASSLPTGSTEAFF.

This clone was observed a single time. The V call is TRBV5-5, the J call TRBJ2-2, with 9 bases fitting TRBD2. The V gene's germline CDR1 is SGHKS and CDR2 YYEKEE (reference sequence). Trimming removed 0 bases from V and 5 bases from J; junction bases left unmatched: 2. This CDR3 contains 15 residues. The CDR3: CASSLGSGSTGELFF. The CDR3 DNA is TGTGCCAGCAGCTTGGGTAGCGGGAGTACCGGGGAGCTGTTTTTT.

This clone has only one observation. V gene TRBV27 combines with J gene TRBJ2-1; weak D call: TRBD2 (6 bases). Trimming pared 8 bases from V and 4 bases from J, leaving 18 bases between. CDR1 is MNHEY and CDR2 is SMNVEV in the germline V gene (reference sequence). This CDR3 has 15 amino acids. The CDR3 sequence is CASQGLPLLYNEQFF. DNA for the CDR3: TGTGCCAGCCAGGGACTCCCACTACTTTACAATGAGCAGTTCTTC.

The chain combines TRBV5-4 with TRBJ1-3; D unclear. Deletions cut 0 bases from V and 4 bases from J, with 8 bases between. The CDR3 runs to 14 residues. The germline gives CDR1 SGHNT, CDR2 YYREEE (reference sequence). The CDR3 DNA sequence: TGTGCCAGCAGCTTGGCCACGGCAGGAAACACCATATATTTT. This sequence encodes CASSLATAGNTIYF.

The rearrangement joins TRBV5-4 to TRBJ1-4; maybe TRBD1 (5 bases). Looked up from germline, CDR1 is SGHNT and CDR2 is YYREEE (reference sequence). CDR3 length: 15 residues. Deletions cut 5 bases from V and 0 bases from J, with 11 bases between. Written as DNA, the CDR3 is TGTGCCAGCAGGGAGGGGTTAGCAACTAATGAAAAACTGTTTTTT. Its translation is CASREGLATNEKLFF.